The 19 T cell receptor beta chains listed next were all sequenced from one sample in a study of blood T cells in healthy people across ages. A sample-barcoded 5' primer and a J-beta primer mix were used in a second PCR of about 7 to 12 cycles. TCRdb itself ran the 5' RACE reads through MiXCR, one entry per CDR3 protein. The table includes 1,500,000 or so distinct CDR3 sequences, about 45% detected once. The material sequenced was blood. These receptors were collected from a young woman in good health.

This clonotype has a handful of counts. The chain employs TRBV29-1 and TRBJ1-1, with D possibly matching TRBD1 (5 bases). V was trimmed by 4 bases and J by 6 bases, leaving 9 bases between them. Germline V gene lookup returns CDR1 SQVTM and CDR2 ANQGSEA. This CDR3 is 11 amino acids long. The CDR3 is CSVVTGPEAFF. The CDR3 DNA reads TGCAGCGTTGTTACAGGTCCTGAAGCTTTCTTT.

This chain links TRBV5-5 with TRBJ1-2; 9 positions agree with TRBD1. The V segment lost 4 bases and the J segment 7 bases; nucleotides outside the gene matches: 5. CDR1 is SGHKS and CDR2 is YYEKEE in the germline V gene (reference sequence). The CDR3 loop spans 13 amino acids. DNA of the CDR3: TGTGCCAGCAGCGCCCGGGACAGGGCTGGCTACACCTTC. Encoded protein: CASSARDRAGYTF.

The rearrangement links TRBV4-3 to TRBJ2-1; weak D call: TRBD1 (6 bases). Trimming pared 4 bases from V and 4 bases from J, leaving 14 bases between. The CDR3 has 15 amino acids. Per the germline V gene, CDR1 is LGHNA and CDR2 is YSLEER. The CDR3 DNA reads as TGCGCCAGCAGCCGATCCGGGACATATTACAATGAGCAGTTCTTC. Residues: CASSRSGTYYNEQFF.

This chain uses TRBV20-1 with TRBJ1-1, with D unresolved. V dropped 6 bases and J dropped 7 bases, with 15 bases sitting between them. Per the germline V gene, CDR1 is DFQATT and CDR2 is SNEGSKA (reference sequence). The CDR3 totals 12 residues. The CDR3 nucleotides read TGCAGTGCCCTTGGCGGGGTACTTGAAGCTTTCTTT. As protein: CSALGGVLEAFF.

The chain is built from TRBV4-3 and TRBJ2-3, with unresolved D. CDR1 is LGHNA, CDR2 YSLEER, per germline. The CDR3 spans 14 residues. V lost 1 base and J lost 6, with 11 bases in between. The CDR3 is CASSQGWGSDTQYF. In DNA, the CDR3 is TGCGCCAGCAGCCAAGGTTGGGGTTCCGATACGCAGTATTTT.

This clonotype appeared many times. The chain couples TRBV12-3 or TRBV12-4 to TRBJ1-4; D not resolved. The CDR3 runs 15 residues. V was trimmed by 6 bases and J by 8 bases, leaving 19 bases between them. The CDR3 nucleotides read TGTGCCAGCAGCACCGAAGCTTCCTATCTCGAAAAACTGTTTTTT. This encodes CASSTEASYLEKLFF.

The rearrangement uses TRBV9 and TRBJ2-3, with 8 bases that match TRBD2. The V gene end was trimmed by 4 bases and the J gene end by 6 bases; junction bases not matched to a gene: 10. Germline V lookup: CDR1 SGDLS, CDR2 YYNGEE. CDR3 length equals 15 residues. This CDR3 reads CASSPAGGLTDTQYF. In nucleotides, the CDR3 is TGTGCCAGCAGCCCGGCGGGGGGCCTCACGGATACGCAGTATTTT.

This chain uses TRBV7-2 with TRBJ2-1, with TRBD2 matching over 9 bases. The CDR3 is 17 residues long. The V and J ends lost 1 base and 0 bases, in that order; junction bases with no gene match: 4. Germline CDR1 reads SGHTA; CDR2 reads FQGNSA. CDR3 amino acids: CASSLDGTSNSYNEQFF. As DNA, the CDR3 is TGTGCCAGCAGCTTAGATGGGACTAGCAACTCCTACAATGAGCAGTTCTTC.

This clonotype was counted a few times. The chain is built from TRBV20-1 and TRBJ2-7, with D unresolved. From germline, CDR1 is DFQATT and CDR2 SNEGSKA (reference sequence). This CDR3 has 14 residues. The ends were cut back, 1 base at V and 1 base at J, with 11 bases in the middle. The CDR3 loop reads CSARARFESYEQYF. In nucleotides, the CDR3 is TGCAGTGCTAGAGCCAGATTTGAGTCCTACGAGCAGTACTTC.

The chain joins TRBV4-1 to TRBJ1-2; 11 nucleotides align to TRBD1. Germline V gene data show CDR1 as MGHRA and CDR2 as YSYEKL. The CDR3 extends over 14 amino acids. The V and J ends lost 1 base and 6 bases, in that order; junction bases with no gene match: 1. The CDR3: CASSQGTGGHGYTF. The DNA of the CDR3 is TGCGCCAGCAGCCAAGGGACAGGGGGCCATGGCTACACCTTC.

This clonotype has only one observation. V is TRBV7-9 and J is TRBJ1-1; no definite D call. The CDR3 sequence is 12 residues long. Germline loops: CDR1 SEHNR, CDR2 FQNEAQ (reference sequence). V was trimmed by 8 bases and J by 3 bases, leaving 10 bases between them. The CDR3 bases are TGTGCCAGCGGGGTTATACACACTGAAGCTTTCTTT. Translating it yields CASGVIHTEAFF.

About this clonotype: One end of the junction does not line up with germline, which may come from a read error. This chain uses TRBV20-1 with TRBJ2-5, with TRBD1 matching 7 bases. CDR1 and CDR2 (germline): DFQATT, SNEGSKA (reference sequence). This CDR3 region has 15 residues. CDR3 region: CGANGDRTYQETQYF. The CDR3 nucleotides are TGCGGTGCTAACGGGGACAGAACGTACCAAGAGACCCAGTACTTC.

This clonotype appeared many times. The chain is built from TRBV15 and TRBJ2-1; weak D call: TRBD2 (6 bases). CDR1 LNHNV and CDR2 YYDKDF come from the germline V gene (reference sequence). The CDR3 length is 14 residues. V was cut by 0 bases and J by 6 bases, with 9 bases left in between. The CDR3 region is CATSREGLRNEQFF. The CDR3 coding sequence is TGTGCCACCAGCAGAGAGGGACTGCGCAATGAGCAGTTCTTC.

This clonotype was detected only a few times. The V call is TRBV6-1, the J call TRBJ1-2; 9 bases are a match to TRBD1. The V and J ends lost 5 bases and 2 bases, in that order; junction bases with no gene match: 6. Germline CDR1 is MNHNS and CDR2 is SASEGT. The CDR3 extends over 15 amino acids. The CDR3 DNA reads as TGTGCCAGCAGTCCCGACAGGGGGTGGAACTATGGCTACACCTTC. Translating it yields CASSPDRGWNYGYTF.

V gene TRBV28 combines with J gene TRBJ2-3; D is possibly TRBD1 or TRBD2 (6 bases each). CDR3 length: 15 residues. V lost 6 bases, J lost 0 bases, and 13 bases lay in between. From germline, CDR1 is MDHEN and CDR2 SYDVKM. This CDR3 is CASRGGTRSTDTQYF. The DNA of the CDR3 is TGTGCCAGCAGGGGCGGGACACGGAGCACAGATACGCAGTATTTT.

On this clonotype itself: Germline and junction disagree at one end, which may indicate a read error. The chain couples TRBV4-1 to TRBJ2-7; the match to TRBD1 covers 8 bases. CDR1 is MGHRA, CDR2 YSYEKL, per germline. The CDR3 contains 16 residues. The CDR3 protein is CASNQDWTGNSYEQYF. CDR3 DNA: TGCGCCAGCAACCAAGATTGGACAGGGAACTCCTACGAGCAGTACTTC.

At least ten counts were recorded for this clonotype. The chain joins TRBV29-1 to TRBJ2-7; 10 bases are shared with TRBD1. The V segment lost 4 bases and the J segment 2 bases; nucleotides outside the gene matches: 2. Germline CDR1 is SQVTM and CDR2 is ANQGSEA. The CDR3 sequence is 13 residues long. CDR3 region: CSVAGQGAYEQYF. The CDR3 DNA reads TGCAGCGTTGCCGGACAGGGGGCCTACGAGCAGTACTTC.

The CDR3 DNA sequence: TGTGCCAGCAGTGAATCGGTAGGGGGTTCACCCCTCCACTTT. It specifies CASSESVGGSPLHF. This chain connects TRBV25-1 to TRBJ1-6, with D perhaps matching TRBD1 (6 bases). Germline V gives CDR1 MGHDK, CDR2 SYGVNS. This CDR3 has 14 amino acids. V lost 1 base and J lost 9, with 10 bases in between.

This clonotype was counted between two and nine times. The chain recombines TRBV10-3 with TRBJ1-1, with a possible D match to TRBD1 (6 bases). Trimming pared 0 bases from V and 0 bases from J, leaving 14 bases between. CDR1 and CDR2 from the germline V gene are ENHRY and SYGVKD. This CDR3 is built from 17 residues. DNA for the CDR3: TGTGCCATCAGTGAGTCGTCTGGGGGCGGAATGAACACTGAAGCTTTCTTT. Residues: CAISESSGGGMNTEAFF.